The sequence of this TCR beta chain was determined in a study of OX40 agonist ivuxolimab in advanced cancers. CDR1 and CDR2 (germline): MNHNY, SVGAGI (reference sequence). The CDR3 has 15 residues. V was clipped by 4 bases and J by 3 bases, with 15 bases between them. Method: immunoSEQ multiplex PCR; TCRdb's copy keeps in-frame clones and lacks some. The table has 70,000 or so clones, 75% to 90% seen once. This clonotype was obtained from an adult with an advanced solid tumor such as melanoma, head and neck, liver or kidney cancer. The sample consisted of CD4+ or CD8+ T cells sorted from blood, taken in a trial of the OX40 agonist ivuxolimab. The chain links TRBV6-6 to TRBJ1-1; D call uncertain. This chain's CDR3 is CASSSFRVKDTEAFF. CDR3 DNA: TGTGCCAGCAGTTCCTTCCGGGTCAAGGACACTGAAGCTTTCTTT.